The present TCR beta chain was sequenced within a study of beta chain features in type 1 diabetes. Study in general: Healthy donors and patients had similar age, gender and cell yields. Study findings and constraints: Sequencing from cDNA could over-represent high-TCR-expressing cells.

In the case of this clone: Antigen specificity is unknown.

Every participating donor gave one draw, a heparinised blood sample averaging around 0.11 L. Trimming cost V 3 bases and J 6 bases, with 9 bases left between them. The CDR3 runs to 14 residues. Germline CDR1 is LNHDA and CDR2 is SQIVND (reference sequence). Since all of the isolated RNA was reverse transcribed, expressed TCRB transcripts were what got sequenced. Profiled with immunoSEQ multiplex PCR; TCRdb holds only in-frame clones, not every one. The sample has almost 350,000 clones, around 20% seen once. Sequencing was carried out using naive CD4+ T cells from blood. This receptor was taken from a woman younger than 35 in good health. This chain uses TRBV19 with TRBJ1-6; D gene uncertain. CDR3 coding DNA: TGTGCCAGTAGTATCACCCTAGCTAATTCACCCCTCCACTTT. Its protein product is CASSITLANSPLHF.